The T cell receptor beta chain described here comes from a study of response to subunit inactivated influenza vaccine. TCRdb re-called the RT-PCR reads through MiXCR, storing one row per CDR3 protein. The sample shows a few hundred thousand distinct CDR3 sequences, about 20% of them seen only once. The CDR3 is 13 residues long. V lost 4 bases and J 6 bases, leaving 12 bases between the germline ends. The sequencing used PBMCs from blood, collected approximately 20 months after vaccination. This sequence originates from a man aged 45 to 75 who received an inactivated influenza vaccine. The V gene is TRBV12-3 or TRBV12-4, the J gene TRBJ1-2, with D unresolved. In DNA, the CDR3 is TGTGCCAGCAGTTCCGTCGGGAGGGATGGCTACACCTTC. Its translation is CASSSVGRDGYTF.